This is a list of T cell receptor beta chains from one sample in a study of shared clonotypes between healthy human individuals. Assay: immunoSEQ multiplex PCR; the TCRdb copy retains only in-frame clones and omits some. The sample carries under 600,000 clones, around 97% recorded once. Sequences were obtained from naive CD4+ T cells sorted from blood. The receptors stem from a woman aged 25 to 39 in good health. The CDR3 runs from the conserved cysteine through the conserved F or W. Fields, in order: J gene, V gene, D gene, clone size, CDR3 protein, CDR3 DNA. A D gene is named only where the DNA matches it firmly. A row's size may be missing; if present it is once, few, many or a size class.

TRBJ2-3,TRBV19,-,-,CASSSGRDTQYF,TGTGCCAGTAGTAGTGGGAGGGATACGCAGTATTTT
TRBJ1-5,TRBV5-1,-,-,CASSLIGGLEPQHF,TGCGCCAGCAGCTTGATCGGGGGCCTGGAGCCCCAGCATTTT
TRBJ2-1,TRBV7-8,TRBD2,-,CASSPRLADNYNEQFF,TGTGCCAGCAGCCCTCGACTAGCGGATAACTACAATGAGCAGTTCTTC
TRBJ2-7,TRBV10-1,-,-,CASSNRDGSYEQYF,TGCGCCAGCAGCAACCGGGACGGCTCCTACGAGCAGTACTTC
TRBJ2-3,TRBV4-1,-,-,CASSQVQGTDTQYF,TGCGCCAGCAGCCAAGTGCAGGGGACAGATACGCAGTATTTT
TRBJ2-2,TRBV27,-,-,CASSLRVAGELFF,TGTGCCAGCAGTTTGCGGGTAGCGGGGGAGCTGTTTTTT
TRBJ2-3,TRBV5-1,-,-,CASSPRGGDTQYF,TGCGCCAGCAGCCCTCGAGGTGGAGATACGCAGTATTTT
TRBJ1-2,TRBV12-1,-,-,CASSPGSPSGYGYTF,TGTGCCAGCAGCCCAGGGAGCCCTTCGGGCTATGGCTACACCTTC
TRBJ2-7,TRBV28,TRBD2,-,CASSLRLAGREQYF,TGTGCCAGCAGTTTAAGACTAGCGGGGCGCGAGCAGTACTTC
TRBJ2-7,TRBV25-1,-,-,CASSEGFGTYEQYF,TGTGCCAGCAGTGAAGGCTTCGGGACCTACGAGCAGTACTTC
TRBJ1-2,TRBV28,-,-,CASSRIVGHRGYTF,TGTGCCAGCAGTCGAATCGTGGGACATCGAGGCTACACCTTC
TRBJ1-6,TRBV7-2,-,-,CATKIGGQANSPLHF,TGTGCCACCAAAATTGGGGGACAAGCGAATTCACCCCTCCACTTT
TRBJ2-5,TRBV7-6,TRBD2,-,CASSLRLAGVQETQYF,TGTGCCAGCAGCTTACGCCTAGCGGGAGTCCAAGAGACCCAGTACTTC
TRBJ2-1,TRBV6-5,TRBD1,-,CASSYGTGDNEQFF,TGTGCCAGCAGTTACGGTACAGGGGACAATGAGCAGTTCTTC
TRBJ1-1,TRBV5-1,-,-,CASSLDPPSRASGTEAFF,TGCGCCAGCAGCTTGGACCCCCCATCGAGGGCATCGGGCACTGAAGCTTTCTTT
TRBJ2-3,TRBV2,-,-,CASSKVRVADTQYF,TGTGCCAGCAGCAAGGTTAGGGTCGCAGATACGCAGTATTTT
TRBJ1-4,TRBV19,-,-,CASSIPGTALGEKLFF,TGTGCCAGTAGTATCCCTGGGACCGCTCTGGGTGAAAAACTGTTTTTT
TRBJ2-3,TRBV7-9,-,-,CASNRRTDTQYF,TGTGCCAGCAACCGGCGGACAGATACGCAGTATTTT
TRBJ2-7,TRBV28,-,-,CASSRQYEQYF,TGTGCCAGCAGCCGACAGTACGAGCAGTACTTC
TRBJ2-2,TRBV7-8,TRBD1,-,CASSRDSYANTGELFF,TGTGCCAGCAGCCGGGACAGTTACGCGAACACCGGGGAGCTGTTTTTT
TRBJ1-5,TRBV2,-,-,CASRRGGDQPQHF,TGTGCCAGCAGGCGGGGGGGGGATCAGCCCCAGCATTTT
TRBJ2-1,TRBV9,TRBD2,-,CASSGTSGRIYNEQFF,TGTGCCAGCAGCGGGACTAGCGGGAGGATCTACAATGAGCAGTTCTTC
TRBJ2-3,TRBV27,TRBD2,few,CASRGLAGTDTQYF,TGTGCCAGCAGGGGACTAGCGGGCACAGATACGCAGTATTTT
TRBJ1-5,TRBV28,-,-,CASSLLGATGNQPQHF,TGTGCCAGCAGTTTGTTGGGGGCCACGGGCAATCAGCCCCAGCATTTT
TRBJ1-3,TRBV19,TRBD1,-,CASSRGTAGNTIYF,TGTGCCAGTAGTAGAGGGACAGCTGGAAACACCATATATTTT
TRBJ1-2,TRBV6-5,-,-,CASSYARYQDGYTF,TGTGCCAGCAGTTACGCGCGATACCAGGATGGCTACACCTTC
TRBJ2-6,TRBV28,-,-,CASSSPGTYSSGANVLTF,TGTGCCAGCAGTTCCCCCGGGACTTACAGTTCTGGGGCCAACGTCCTGACTTTC
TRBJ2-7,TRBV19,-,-,CASSLSGEIYEQYF,TGTGCCAGTAGTTTATCAGGAGAAATCTACGAGCAGTACTTC
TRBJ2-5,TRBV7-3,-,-,CASSLIGETQYF,TGTGCCAGCAGCTTAATCGGTGAGACCCAGTACTTC
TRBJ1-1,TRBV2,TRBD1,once,CASSLTDRVTEAFF,TGTGCCAGCAGTTTAACAGACAGGGTCACTGAAGCTTTCTTT
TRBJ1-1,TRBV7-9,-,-,CASSPHPLTEAFF,TGTGCCAGCAGCCCTCACCCCCTAACTGAAGCTTTCTTT
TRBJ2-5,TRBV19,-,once,CASSRWKEETQYF,TGTGCCAGTAGTAGGTGGAAGGAGGAGACCCAGTACTTC
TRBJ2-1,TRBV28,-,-,CASSFGGPYNEQFF,TGTGCCAGCAGTTTTGGAGGCCCCTACAATGAGCAGTTCTTC
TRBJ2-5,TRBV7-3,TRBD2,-,CASSLGGRERETQYF,TGTGCCAGCAGCCTAGGCGGGAGGGAGAGGGAGACCCAGTACTTC
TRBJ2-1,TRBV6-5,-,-,CASTRDWDNEQFF,TGTGCCAGCACCAGGGACTGGGACAATGAGCAGTTCTTC
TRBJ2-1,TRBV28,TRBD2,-,CASSETSGRARNEQFF,TGTGCCAGCAGTGAGACTAGCGGGAGGGCCCGCAATGAGCAGTTCTTC
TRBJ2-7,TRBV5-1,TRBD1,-,CASSWASGTGTYEQYF,TGCGCCAGCAGCTGGGCCTCCGGGACAGGGACATACGAGCAGTACTTC
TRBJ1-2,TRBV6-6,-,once,CASSYPTGPGYGYTF,TGTGCCAGCAGTTATCCTACAGGGCCAGGCTATGGCTACACCTTC
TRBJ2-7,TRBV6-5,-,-,CASTNSAYEQYF,TGTGCCAGCACCAACAGTGCCTACGAGCAGTACTTC
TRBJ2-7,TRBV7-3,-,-,CASSLTGPWMAPGPPEQYF,TGTGCCAGCAGCTTAACTGGTCCCTGGATGGCCCCCGGGCCCCCCGAGCAGTACTTC
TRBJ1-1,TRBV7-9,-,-,CASSPRADSEAFF,TGTGCCAGCAGCCCTCGGGCGGATTCTGAAGCTTTCTTT
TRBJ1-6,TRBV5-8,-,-,CASSFPKQGGGYNSPLHF,TGTGCCAGCAGCTTCCCAAAACAGGGAGGCGGTTATAATTCACCCCTCCACTTT
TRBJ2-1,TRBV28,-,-,CASDGSYNEQFF,TGTGCCAGCGACGGGTCCTACAATGAGCAGTTCTTC
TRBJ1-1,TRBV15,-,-,CATSRGLREWMNTEAFF,TGTGCCACCAGCAGGGGTCTTAGGGAGTGGATGAACACTGAAGCTTTCTTT
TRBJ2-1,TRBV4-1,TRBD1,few,CASSQARGHEQFF,TGCGCCAGCAGCCAAGCGAGGGGGCATGAGCAGTTCTTC